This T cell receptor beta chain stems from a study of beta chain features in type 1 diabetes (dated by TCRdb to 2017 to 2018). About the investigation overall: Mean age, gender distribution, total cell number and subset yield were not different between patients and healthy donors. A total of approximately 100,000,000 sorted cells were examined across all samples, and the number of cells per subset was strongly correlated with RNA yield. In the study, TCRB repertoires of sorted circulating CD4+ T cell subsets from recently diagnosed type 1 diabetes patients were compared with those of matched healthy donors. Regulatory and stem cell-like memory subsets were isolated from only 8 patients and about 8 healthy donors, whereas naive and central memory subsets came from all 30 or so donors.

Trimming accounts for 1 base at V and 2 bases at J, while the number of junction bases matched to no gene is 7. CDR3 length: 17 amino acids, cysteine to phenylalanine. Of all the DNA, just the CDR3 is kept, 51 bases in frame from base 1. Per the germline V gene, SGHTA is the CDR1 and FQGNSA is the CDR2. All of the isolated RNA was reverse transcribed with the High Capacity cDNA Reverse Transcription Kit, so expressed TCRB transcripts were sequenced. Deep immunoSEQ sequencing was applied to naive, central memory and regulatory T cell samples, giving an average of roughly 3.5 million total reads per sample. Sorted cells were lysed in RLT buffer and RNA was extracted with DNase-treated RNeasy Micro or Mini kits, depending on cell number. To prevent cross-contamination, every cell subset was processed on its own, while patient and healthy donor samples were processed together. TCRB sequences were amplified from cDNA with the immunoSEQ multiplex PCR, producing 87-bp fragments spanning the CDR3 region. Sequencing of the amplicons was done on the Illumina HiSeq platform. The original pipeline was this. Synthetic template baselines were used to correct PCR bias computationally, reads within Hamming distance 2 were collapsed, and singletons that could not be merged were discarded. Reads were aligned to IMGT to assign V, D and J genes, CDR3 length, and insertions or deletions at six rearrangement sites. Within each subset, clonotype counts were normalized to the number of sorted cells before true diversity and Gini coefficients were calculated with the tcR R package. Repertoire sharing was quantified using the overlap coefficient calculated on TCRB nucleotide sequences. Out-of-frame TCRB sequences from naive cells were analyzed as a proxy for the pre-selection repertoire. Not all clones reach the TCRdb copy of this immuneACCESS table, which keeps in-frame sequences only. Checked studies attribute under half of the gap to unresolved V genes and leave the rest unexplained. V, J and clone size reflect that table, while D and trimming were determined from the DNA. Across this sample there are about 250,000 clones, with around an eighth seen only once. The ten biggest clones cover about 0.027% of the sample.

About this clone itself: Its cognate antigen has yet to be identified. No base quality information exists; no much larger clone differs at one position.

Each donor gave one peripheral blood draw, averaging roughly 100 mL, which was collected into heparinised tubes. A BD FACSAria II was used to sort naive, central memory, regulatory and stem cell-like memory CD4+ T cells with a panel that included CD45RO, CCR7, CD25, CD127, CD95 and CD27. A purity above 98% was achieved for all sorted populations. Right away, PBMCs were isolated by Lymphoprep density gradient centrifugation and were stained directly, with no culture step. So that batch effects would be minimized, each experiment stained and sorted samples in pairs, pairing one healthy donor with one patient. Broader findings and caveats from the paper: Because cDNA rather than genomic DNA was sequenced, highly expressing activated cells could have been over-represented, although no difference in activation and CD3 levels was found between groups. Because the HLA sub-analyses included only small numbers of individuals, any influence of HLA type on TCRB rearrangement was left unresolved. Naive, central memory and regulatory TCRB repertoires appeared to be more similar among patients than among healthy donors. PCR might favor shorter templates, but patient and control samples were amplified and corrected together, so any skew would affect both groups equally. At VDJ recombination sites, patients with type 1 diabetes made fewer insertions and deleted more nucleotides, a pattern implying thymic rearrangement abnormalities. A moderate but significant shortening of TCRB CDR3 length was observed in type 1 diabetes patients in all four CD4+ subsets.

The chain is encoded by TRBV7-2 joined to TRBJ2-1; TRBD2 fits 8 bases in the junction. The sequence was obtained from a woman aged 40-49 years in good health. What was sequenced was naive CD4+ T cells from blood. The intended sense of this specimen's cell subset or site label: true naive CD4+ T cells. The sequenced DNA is TGTGCCAGCAGCTTAGGTATTAGCGGGGTGACCTACAATGAGCAGTTCTTC. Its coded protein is CASSLGISGVTYNEQFF.